This entry lists 11 T cell receptor beta chains sequenced from one sample in a study of blood T cell repertoires in COVID-19. Libraries were prepared by immunoSEQ multiplex PCR; TCRdb keeps only in-frame clonotypes and omits some of them. The table shows about 210,000 clones, with approximately 90% occurring only once. Source material: peripheral blood. The receptors originated from a man between 70 and 80 years old with acute or convalescent COVID-19.

V and J are TRBV7-2 and TRBJ2-7, with 10 bases that match TRBD2. The V gene's germline CDR1 is SGHTA and CDR2 FQGNSA. Losses at the gene ends were 3 bases for V and 2 bases for J; bases not matched to a gene: 7. CDR3 size: 16 residues. The CDR3, as DNA: TGTGCCAGCAGCTTGACTAGCGGGCTTTCTCCCTACGAGCAGTACTTC. This sequence encodes CASSLTSGLSPYEQYF.

The rearrangement uses TRBV7-8 and TRBJ2-1; D gene uncertain. V lost 3 bases, J lost 8 bases, and 11 bases lay in between. In germline, CDR1 is SGHVS, CDR2 FQNEAQ. This CDR3 has 13 residues. The CDR3 spells CASSFQTKDEQFF. The CDR3 region has the DNA TGTGCCAGCAGCTTTCAAACTAAGGATGAGCAGTTCTTC.

The sample holds many counts of this clone. The V and J genes are TRBV7-3 and TRBJ2-1; D uncertain. Germline V lookup: CDR1 SGHTA, CDR2 FQGTGA. V was trimmed by 5 bases and J by 6 bases, leaving 11 bases between them. The CDR3 is 13 residues long. The CDR3 reads CASSPTALNEQFF. The CDR3 DNA sequence: TGTGCCAGCAGCCCCACTGCGCTCAATGAGCAGTTCTTC.

This chain links TRBV4-1 with TRBJ2-3, with D tentatively TRBD2 (5 bases). V lost 3 bases and J lost 0, with 10 bases in between. There are 15 residues in the CDR3. Germline V gives CDR1 MGHRA, CDR2 YSYEKL. The CDR3 DNA follows: TGCGCCAGCAGCCAGTTTCGAGGGAGCACAGATACGCAGTATTTT. Translation gives CASSQFRGSTDTQYF.

A single count supports this clone. The rearrangement uses TRBV11-2 and TRBJ2-3, with a weak D call TRBD1 (5 bases). This CDR3 is 15 amino acids long. Between the trimmed V and J ends, which lost 2 bases and 2 bases, there was a span of 11 bases. Germline CDR1 SGHAT, CDR2 FQNNGV. The CDR3 reads CASSLRIGDTDTQYF. CDR3 nucleotide sequence: TGTGCCAGCAGCTTAAGAATAGGGGACACAGATACGCAGTATTTT.

The table lists this clone with a count of one. The gene calls are TRBV3-1 (or the pseudogene TRBV3-2) and TRBJ2-1, with 7 bases that match TRBD2. The CDR3 contains 14 residues. Germline CDR1 is LGHDT and CDR2 is YNNKEL (reference sequence). V lost 6 bases and J lost 9; bases outside the gene matches: 11. The DNA for the CDR3 is TGTGCCAGCAGTTTGGGGGAGGGCCGTGGTGAGCAGTTCTTC. Protein product: CASSLGEGRGEQFF.

Only one count was recorded for this clone. The CDR3 nucleotides read TGTGCCAGCAGCAAGACGAGACAGGGGGCCGATGAGCAGTTCTTC. This codes for CASSKTRQGADEQFF. This chain connects TRBV14 to TRBJ2-1; 10 bases agree with TRBD1. The germline V gene encodes CDR1 SGHDN and CDR2 FVKESK. The CDR3 totals 15 residues. With 5 bases clipped from V and 8 bases from J, the junction kept 9 bases outside the gene matches.

The rearrangement links TRBV19 to TRBJ2-1; D unresolved. Germline V gene lookup returns CDR1 LNHDA and CDR2 SQIVND (reference sequence). Trimming removed 3 bases from V and 7 bases from J, with 13 bases in between. The CDR3 sequence is 14 residues long. The CDR3 DNA reads as TGTGCCAGTAGTATCCGTCCCATCGAGAATGAGCAGTTCTTC. It encodes CASSIRPIENEQFF. The variable domain in full, completed from reference TRBV19 and TRBJ2-1, reads DGGITQSPKYLFRKEGQNVTLSCEQNLNHDAMYWYRQDPGQGLRLIYYSQIVNDFQKGDIAEGYSVSREKKESFPLTVTSAQKNPTAFYLCASSIRPIENEQFFGPGTRLTVL.

The chain combines TRBV5-5 with TRBJ2-1; a possible D gene is TRBD1 (6 bases). Germline assignment: CDR1 SGHKS and CDR2 YYEKEE (reference sequence). This CDR3 has 15 amino acids. V was clipped by 2 bases and J by 5 bases, with 14 bases between them. This chain's CDR3 is CASSLAVGGNNEQFF. In DNA, the CDR3 is TGTGCCAGCAGCTTAGCGGTAGGGGGAAACAATGAGCAGTTCTTC.

The gene calls are TRBV19 and TRBJ2-6; D gene uncertain. With 6 bases removed from V and 0 bases from J, the gap between germline ends came to 9 bases. CDR1 and CDR2 from the germline V gene are LNHDA and SQIVND (reference sequence). The CDR3 contains 15 residues. The CDR3 DNA reads as TGTGCCAGTAGAAGTGTCAGCTCTGGGGCCAACGTCCTGACTTTC. Translation gives CASRSVSSGANVLTF.

The gene calls are TRBV4-1 and TRBJ2-7; no clear D. This CDR3 is 13 amino acids long. The germline V and J ends were trimmed by 0 bases and 7 bases, with 10 bases remaining between them. Germline CDR1 MGHRA, CDR2 YSYEKL. The CDR3 loop is CASSQDPLGEQYF. Written as DNA, the CDR3 is TGCGCCAGCAGCCAAGACCCCCTCGGGGAGCAGTACTTC.